The clone carrying this TCR beta chain was found many times. This record belongs to a study of T-cell reconstitution after alpha-beta-depleted transplantation in children. Unique molecular identifiers featured in how the TCRbeta library was prepared. TCRdb recomputed calls from the PCR reads with MiXCR, one row per CDR3 protein. Of 550,000 to 800,000 distinct CDR3 sequences in the sample, 10% to 15% were seen once. There are 12 residues in the CDR3. Germline V gives CDR1 SEHNR, CDR2 FQNEAQ (reference sequence). The V end was cut by 8 bases, the J end by 6 bases, with 12 bases between. Sequencing was performed on PBMCs, taken before TCRalphabeta/CD19-depleted stem cell transplant. The chain combines TRBV7-9 with TRBJ2-3, with unresolved D. The sequence was collected from a girl aged 2-10 years with congenital amegakaryocytic thrombocytopenia, due to receive a stem cell transplant. DNA for the CDR3: TGTGCCAGCCGCGCGCGTGTGGATACGCAGTATTTT. This translates into CASRARVDTQYF.